The 17 T cell receptor beta chains below were found in one sample sequenced in a study of T cells after yellow fever vaccination. TCRdb re-derived calls from the 5' RACE reads in MiXCR, one entry per CDR3 protein. The sample holds 68,000 or so distinct CDR3 sequences, about 6% seen once. This material consisted of CD8+ T cells sorted from PBMCs, taken roughly 46 days after the first yellow fever vaccination. The source of these receptors is a man aged 18 to 30 who received the YFV17D yellow fever vaccine.

This clonotype was recorded many times. This sequence joins TRBV15 and TRBJ2-7; D gene unclear. Germline V gives CDR1 LNHNV, CDR2 YYDKDF (reference sequence). The V gene lost 2 bases and the J gene lost 2 bases, with 7 bases spanning the gap. The CDR3 contains 13 residues. The CDR3 bases are TGTGCCACCAGCAGAACTGAGACCTACGAGCAGTACTTC. Translated: CATSRTETYEQYF. The variable domain in full, completed from reference TRBV15 and TRBJ2-7, reads DAMVIQNPRYQVTQFGKPVTLSCSQTLNHNVMYWYQQKSSQAPKLLFHYYDKDFNNEADTPDNFQSRRPNTSFCFLDIRSPGLGDTAMYLCATSRTETYEQYFGPGTRLTVT.

This clonotype was seen many times. This chain joins TRBV7-9 and TRBJ1-5; weak D call: TRBD1 (5 bases). Between the trimmed V and J ends, which lost 1 base and 4 bases, there was a span of 14 bases. Germline CDR1 SEHNR, CDR2 FQNEAQ (reference sequence). The CDR3 runs 16 residues. CDR3 in amino acids: CASSLGMQGGNQPQHF. The CDR3 DNA reads as TGTGCCAGCAGCTTAGGTATGCAGGGCGGTAATCAGCCCCAGCATTTT.

This clonotype was observed at least ten times. V and J are TRBV11-2 and TRBJ2-7; 10 bases fit TRBD2. The CDR3 length is 15 residues. V was pared by 8 bases and J by 0 bases, with 7 bases of the junction left unmatched. Per germline, CDR1 SGHAT and CDR2 FQNNGV. The CDR3 is CASLASGGPSYEQYF. DNA for the CDR3: TGTGCCAGCCTGGCTAGCGGGGGACCCTCCTACGAGCAGTACTTC. The complete variable domain, with remaining parts taken from reference TRBV11-2 and TRBJ2-7, reads EAGVAQSPRYKIIEKRQSVAFWCNPISGHATLYWYQQILGQGPKLLIQFQNNGVVDDSQLPKDRFSAERLKGVDSTLKIQPAKLEDSAVYLCASLASGGPSYEQYFGPGTRLTVT.

This clonotype came up many times. The chain employs TRBV18 and TRBJ2-1; 9 positions match TRBD1. The CDR3 is made up of 15 amino acids. V gave up 8 bases and J gave up 8 bases; unmatched junction bases: 13. Looked up from germline, CDR1 is KGHSH and CDR2 is LQKENI. Here the CDR3 reads CASAPGQGLRDEQFF. The CDR3 DNA sequence: TGTGCCAGCGCTCCGGGACAGGGCCTAAGGGATGAGCAGTTCTTC.

This clonotype was observed many times. This chain connects TRBV6-5 to TRBJ2-3; 7 bases are a match to TRBD1. The germline gives CDR1 MNHEY, CDR2 SVGAGI. This CDR3 is 15 amino acids long. Losses at the gene ends were 0 bases for V and 5 bases for J; bases not matched to a gene: 5. CDR3 amino acids: CASSYSRQGKDTQYF. The CDR3 DNA is TGTGCCAGCAGTTACTCGAGACAGGGCAAAGATACGCAGTATTTT.

This clonotype was recorded a few times. This chain links TRBV7-8 with TRBJ2-7; 8 nucleotides align to TRBD1. This CDR3 spans 13 amino acids. V gave up 1 base and J gave up 6 bases; unmatched junction bases: 2. CDR1 is SGHVS, CDR2 FQNEAQ, per germline. The CDR3 spells CASSLGTGFEQYV. CDR3 in DNA: TGTGCCAGCAGCTTAGGGACAGGGTTCGAGCAGTACGTC.

The chain combines TRBV6-6 with TRBJ2-1; D is unresolved. The CDR3 sequence is 11 residues long. Trimming removed 7 bases from V and 9 bases from J, with 10 bases in between. The germline V gene encodes CDR1 MNHNY and CDR2 SVGAGI (reference sequence). CDR3 DNA sequence: TGTGCCAGCACTCTAGGGCGTGAGCAGTTCTTC. Translation gives CASTLGREQFF.

This clonotype was counted many times. The rearrangement uses TRBV6-5 and TRBJ1-2; D remains unclear. V was pared by 0 bases and J by 6 bases, with 17 bases between. The CDR3 loop spans 16 amino acids. The germline V gene has CDR1 MNHEY and CDR2 SVGAGI. In DNA form, the CDR3 reads TGTGCCAGCAGTTACTCTCGGGCCCACCCTACCAATGGCTACACCTTC. Translated: CASSYSRAHPTNGYTF.

This clonotype was seen repeatedly, ten times or more. The chain employs TRBV4-1 and TRBJ2-5; D gene ambiguous. The CDR3 has 15 amino acids. Looked up from germline, CDR1 is MGHRA and CDR2 is YSYEKL. V shed 1 base and J shed 5 bases, with 14 bases lying between them. DNA of the CDR3: TGCGCCAGCAGCCAAGTACCCCTAGTTTCGGAGACCCAGTACTTC. Protein: CASSQVPLVSETQYF.

As for this clonotype: A single base separates this from a much larger clone, so it may be a read error. The chain recombines TRBV12-3 or TRBV12-4 with TRBJ1-6; the D is unclear. The V and J ends lost 1 base and 10 bases respectively, with 17 bases between them. This CDR3 is 16 amino acids long. The CDR3 loop is CASSLGRRSPKSPLHF. CDR3 DNA: TGTGCCAGCAGTTTAGGCCGCCGCTCGCCAAAGTCACCCCTCCACTTT.

This clonotype has at least ten counts. The chain combines TRBV5-1 with TRBJ2-3; D remains unclear. Germline V gene sequence: CDR1 SGHRS, CDR2 YFSETQ. Deletions cut 0 bases from V and 4 bases from J, with 9 bases between. This CDR3 has 14 amino acids. DNA of the CDR3: TGCGCCAGCAGCTTGGAAGAGTCCCCAGATACGCAGTATTTT. It codes for CASSLEESPDTQYF.

The table lists this clonotype with many counts. The rearrangement links TRBV19 to TRBJ2-7; either TRBD1 or TRBD2 may supply D (5 bases each). Trimming stripped 5 bases from V and 1 base from J, with 15 bases between. CDR1 is LNHDA, CDR2 SQIVND, per germline (reference sequence). The CDR3 spans 15 residues. CDR3 sequence reads: CASSLRDVGSYEQYF. The CDR3 nucleotides are TGTGCCAGTAGTCTCCGGGACGTGGGTTCCTACGAGCAGTACTTC.

The V call is TRBV5-1, the J call TRBJ1-1; a possible D gene is TRBD1 (5 bases). Germline V lookup: CDR1 SGHRS, CDR2 YFSETQ. The CDR3 is 15 residues long. V gave up 5 bases and J gave up 0 bases, with 14 bases separating them. The CDR3 DNA is TGCGCCAGCAGAGGACTGGACACCATGAACACTGAAGCTTTCTTT. Translation: CASRGLDTMNTEAFF.

This clonotype has more than one count but fewer than ten. The V and J genes are TRBV19 and TRBJ2-1, with D uncertain. Germline V lookup: CDR1 LNHDA, CDR2 SQIVND (reference sequence). The V end lost 7 bases, the J end lost 5 bases, and 9 bases lay between the germline ends. The CDR3 totals 12 residues. In DNA, the CDR3 is TGTGCCAGTAACAGACCAGACAATGAGCAGTTCTTC. Translation: CASNRPDNEQFF.

This chain uses TRBV11-2 with TRBJ1-1, with 7 bases that match TRBD1. The CDR3 has 15 amino acids. Germline lookup yields CDR1 SGHAT and CDR2 FQNNGV. V gave up 1 base and J gave up 7 bases; unmatched junction bases: 9. The CDR3 nucleotides are TGTGCCAGCAGCTTAGCACCCGGGACAGCGAATGAAGCTTTCTTT. As protein: CASSLAPGTANEAFF.

This clonotype turned up a few times. The chain is built from TRBV5-1 and TRBJ1-2; possible D gene TRBD1, 5 bases. Germline-derived CDR1 and CDR2 are SGHRS and YFSETQ. The CDR3 spans 16 residues. Trimming left V 4 bases short and J 0 bases short, with 16 bases between. CDR3 amino acids: CASSPSGLIANYGYTF. CDR3 DNA sequence: TGCGCCAGCAGCCCGTCGGGACTGATAGCTAACTATGGCTACACCTTC.

The genes are TRBV11-2 and TRBJ1-4; D is perhaps TRBD1 (5 bases). V was cut by 5 bases and J by 3 bases, with 10 bases left in between. CDR3 size: 14 residues. Germline values: CDR1 SGHAT, CDR2 FQNNGV. The CDR3 DNA reads TGTGCCAGCAGCCCGGGGGGTTCTAATGAAAAACTGTTTTTT. It yields the protein CASSPGGSNEKLFF.